Below, 3 T cell receptor beta chains from the same sample are listed, as sequenced in a study of T cells in Graves' hyperthyroidism and ophthalmopathy. RNA transcripts yielded amplified TCR beta CDR3 regions. First-round RT-PCR with HTBI primers amplified the TCR CDR3 region. MiXCR, run by TCRdb on the multiplex PCR reads, gives a single entry per CDR3 protein. The sample holds some 440,000 distinct CDR3 sequences, more than 15% seen once. Input material: blood. The source of these receptors is a woman aged 18-29 years with Graves' hyperthyroidism.

This clonotype came up many times. The chain combines TRBV5-5 with TRBJ2-7; 8 bases fit TRBD1. Germline loops: CDR1 SGHKS, CDR2 YYEKEE (reference sequence). J was trimmed by 5 bases and V by 4 bases; bases with no gene match: 8. The CDR3 contains 14 residues. The CDR3 DNA reads TGTGCCAGCAGCCTCGGACAGGGTAGAGACGAGCAGTACTTC. Its protein is CASSLGQGRDEQYF.

V and J are TRBV2 and TRBJ2-2; 8 positions match TRBD1. CDR3 length: 16 amino acids. CDR1 and CDR2 (germline): SNHLY, FYNNEI. Trimming took 5 bases from V and 5 from J; bases not matched to a gene: 10. Here the CDR3 reads CASSPGRGRRTGELFF. The CDR3 region has the DNA TGTGCCAGCAGTCCAGGCAGGGGGCGAAGGACCGGGGAGCTGTTTTTT. Drawing the rest from reference TRBV2 and TRBJ2-2, the complete variable domain is EPEVTQTPSHQVTQMGQEVILRCVPISNHLYFYWYRQILGQKVEFLVSFYNNEISEKSEIFDDQFSVERPDGSNFTLKIRSTKLEDSAMYFCASSPGRGRRTGELFFGEGSRLTVL.

The chain has TRBV7-9 and TRBJ1-6, with 8 bases matching TRBD1. Trimming removed 10 bases from V and 2 bases from J; junction bases left unmatched: 4. This CDR3 contains 14 residues. Germline V gene sequence: CDR1 SEHNR, CDR2 FQNEAQ (reference sequence). Written as DNA, the CDR3 is TGTGCCACACAACAGGGGGCCTATAATTCACCCCTCCACTTT. It yields the protein CATQQGAYNSPLHF.